Presented here are 12 T cell receptor beta chains from one specimen sequenced in a study of cytomegalovirus exposure and HLA in healthy donors. Vbeta (60) and Jbeta (13) primers were used in the PCR. TCRdb's table, derived via immunoSEQ multiplex PCR, lists solely in-frame clones and lacks some. This repertoire shows more than 150,000 clones, more than 60% found once; its top ten account for about 1.5%. Input material: PBMCs. The source of these receptors is a man aged 18 to 30 in good health and CMV-seronegative.

The chain combines TRBV6-5 with TRBJ2-7, with 7 bases aligning to TRBD1. Germline V lookup: CDR1 MNHEY, CDR2 SVGAGI. The CDR3 is made up of 15 amino acids. V shed 2 bases and J 0 bases; nucleotides not matched to a gene: 4. The CDR3 protein is CASSYATGSSYEQYF. The CDR3 bases are TGTGCCAGCAGTTACGCGACAGGGAGCTCCTACGAGCAGTACTTC.

The V and J genes are TRBV4-3 and TRBJ1-1; 7 positions agree with TRBD1. The CDR3 has 15 residues. J gave up 3 bases and V 0 bases, and 4 bases lay outside the gene matches. The V gene's germline CDR1 is LGHNA and CDR2 YSLEER. CDR3 protein: CASSQDWRGHTEAFF. Here the CDR3 DNA reads TGCGCCAGCAGCCAAGATTGGAGGGGGCACACTGAAGCTTTCTTT.

The gene calls are TRBV5-1 and TRBJ2-3; 7 bases fit TRBD1. The CDR3 is 15 residues long. V was clipped by 3 bases and J by 3 bases; unmatched bases: 7. Germline V CDR1 and CDR2: SGHRS, YFSETQ. The CDR3 is CASSSGQNPTDTQYF. The CDR3 DNA reads as TGCGCCAGCAGCTCGGGACAGAATCCTACAGATACGCAGTATTTT.

A few counts support this clone. The J gene is TRBJ1-1, the V gene TRBV25-1, with D perhaps TRBD1 (5 bases). The germline CDR1 and CDR2 sequences are MGHDK and SYGVNS. This CDR3 comprises 17 residues. Trimming removed 1 base from V and 8 bases from J, with 23 bases in between. The CDR3 loop reads CASSEFSSGTVYWEAFF. CDR3 sequence (DNA): TGTGCCAGCAGTGAATTCAGTTCCGGGACTGTGTATTGGGAAGCTTTCTTT.

The J gene is TRBJ1-5, the V gene TRBV7-2, with unresolved D. Germline V CDR1 and CDR2: SGHTA, FQGNSA. This CDR3 comprises 14 residues. Trimming left V 2 bases short and J 4 bases short, with 9 bases between. The DNA for the CDR3 is TGTGCCAGCAGCTTAATATCAGTAAATCAGCCCCAGCATTTT. Translating gives CASSLISVNQPQHF.

This clone has only a few counts. J is TRBJ2-5 and V is TRBV11-2; D ambiguous. The germline CDR1 and CDR2 sequences are SGHAT and FQNNGV. This CDR3 contains 14 residues. Trimming took 4 bases from V and 5 from J, leaving 14 bases between them. The CDR3 bases are TGTGCCAGCAGCTCGACGAGAGGCATCGAGACCCAGTACTTC. Protein product: CASSSTRGIETQYF.

This sequence joins TRBV2 and TRBJ2-7; TRBD2 matches 9 bases. The germline gives CDR1 SNHLY, CDR2 FYNNEI. V shed 7 bases and J 0 bases; nucleotides not matched to a gene: 16. The CDR3 contains 18 residues. The CDR3 coding sequence is TGTGCCAGCACCCACGGAAGGGTAGCGGGGGACAGCTCCTACGAGCAGTACTTC. This codes for CASTHGRVAGDSSYEQYF. Full variable domain (rest looked up from reference TRBV2 and TRBJ2-7): EPEVTQTPSHQVTQMGQEVILRCVPISNHLYFYWYRQILGQKVEFLVSFYNNEISEKSEIFDDQFSVERPDGSNFTLKIRSTKLEDSAMYFCASTHGRVAGDSSYEQYFGPGTRLTVT.

The chain uses TRBV18 and TRBJ1-1, with TRBD1 identical over 7 bases. This CDR3 is 17 amino acids long. Germline V lookup: CDR1 KGHSH, CDR2 LQKENI. Unmatched junction bases numbered 9, after V lost 1 base and J lost 1 base. The DNA for the CDR3 is TGTGCCAGCTCACCACAGATGGGGACAGCATCGAACACTGAAGCTTTCTTT. Its protein product is CASSPQMGTASNTEAFF.

This clone was detected a few times. The chain has TRBV9 and TRBJ2-6; 7 bases align to TRBD2. Germline values: CDR1 SGDLS, CDR2 YYNGEE. CDR3 length: 17 residues. The trim removed 4 bases at V and 2 bases at J, leaving 9 bases unmatched. The CDR3 here is CASSPSGARTGANVLTF. As DNA, the CDR3 is TGTGCCAGCAGCCCAAGCGGGGCGAGGACTGGGGCCAACGTCCTGACTTTC.

The CDR3: CASSGGLAGTKNIQYF. In nucleotides, the CDR3 is TGTGCCAGCAGTGGGGGACTAGCGGGGACCAAAAACATTCAGTACTTC. The genes are TRBV6-1 and TRBJ2-4; the match to TRBD2 covers 13 bases. Trimming removed 4 bases from V and 2 bases from J; junction bases left unmatched: 2. CDR1 and CDR2 from the germline V gene are MNHNS and SASEGT. This CDR3 region has 16 residues.

With respect to this clone: The sample holds other DNA sequences that translate to the same CDR3. The chain uses TRBV7-9 and TRBJ2-7; perhaps TRBD2 as D (6 bases). Trimming took off 5 bases at V and 4 bases at J, with 12 bases between the two ends. Germline CDR1 SEHNR, CDR2 FQNEAQ (reference sequence). The CDR3 totals 13 residues. The CDR3 protein is CASSPGTSYEQYF. Written as DNA, the CDR3 is TGTGCCAGCAGCCCCGGGACTTCATACGAGCAGTACTTC.

The rearrangement links TRBV19 to TRBJ1-2; maybe TRBD1 (6 bases). The CDR3 sequence is 14 residues long. Germline lookup yields CDR1 LNHDA and CDR2 SQIVND (reference sequence). V dropped 9 bases and J dropped 2 bases, with 16 bases sitting between them. The CDR3 nucleotides read TGTGCCAGCACGAGGTCTGGGGGCAACTATGGCTACACCTTC. Translating gives CASTRSGGNYGYTF. The complete variable domain, with remaining parts taken from reference TRBV19 and TRBJ1-2, reads DGGITQSPKYLFRKEGQNVTLSCEQNLNHDAMYWYRQDPGQGLRLIYYSQIVNDFQKGDIAEGYSVSREKKESFPLTVTSAQKNPTAFYLCASTRSGGNYGYTFGSGTRLTVV.